One and the same sample provided the 27 T cell receptor beta chains below, sequenced in a study of blood T cell repertoires in COVID-19. Here immunoSEQ multiplex PCR was the method, and the copy in TCRdb shows in-frame clones only, minus some. The table records about 100,000 clones, roughly 90% of them present only once. The sequenced material came from peripheral blood. Source of these receptors: an elderly man with acute or convalescent COVID-19.

The chain couples TRBV7-2 to TRBJ2-1, with 7 positions matching TRBD2. Germline CDR1 is SGHTA and CDR2 is FQGNSA. Unmatched junction bases numbered 3, after V lost 0 bases and J lost 4 bases. The CDR3 has 15 residues. DNA for the CDR3: TGTGCCAGCAGCTTAGCGGCTAGCGGTTACAATGAGCAGTTCTTC. Translation: CASSLAASGYNEQFF.

The V and J genes are TRBV7-2 and TRBJ2-7; D unclear. Per the germline V gene, CDR1 is SGHTA and CDR2 is FQGNSA. This CDR3 contains 14 residues. Trimming left V 1 base short and J 0 bases short, with 7 bases between. Here the CDR3 reads CASSLDYPSYEQYF. CDR3 nucleotides: TGTGCCAGCAGCTTAGACTACCCCTCCTACGAGCAGTACTTC.

V usage is TRBV10-3 and J usage is TRBJ2-1; 9 bases match TRBD1. V gave up 6 bases and J gave up 8 bases; unmatched junction bases: 2. The CDR3 has 12 residues. Germline assignment: CDR1 ENHRY and CDR2 SYGVKD. The CDR3 region has the DNA TGTGCCATCAGGGGACAGGGAGATGAGCAGTTCTTC. Encoded protein: CAIRGQGDEQFF.

The chain couples TRBV3-1 (or the pseudogene TRBV3-2) to TRBJ2-7; D possibly corresponds to TRBD1 (6 bases). This CDR3 region has 15 residues. V was pared by 5 bases and J by 2 bases, with 16 bases between. CDR1 and CDR2 (germline): LGHDT, YNNKEL (reference sequence). CDR3 coding DNA: TGTGCCAGCAGCGCCGGACAGATCGGAACCTACGAGCAGTACTTC. It is translated as CASSAGQIGTYEQYF.

V usage is TRBV5-6 and J usage is TRBJ1-2; the match to TRBD1 covers 9 bases. Trimming at V came to 1 base and at J to 8 bases, leaving 9 bases not matched to a gene. CDR1 SGHDT and CDR2 YYEEEE come from the germline V gene. The CDR3 is made up of 15 amino acids. CDR3 DNA sequence: TGTGCCAGCAGCTTGCCGGGACAGGGAACGAGAGGCTACACCTTC. Translated: CASSLPGQGTRGYTF.

This clone was recorded once. The gene calls are TRBV6-1 and TRBJ1-5, with D possibly being TRBD1 (6 bases). The CDR3 runs 17 residues. Germline CDR1 is MNHNS and CDR2 is SASEGT. V was pared by 4 bases and J by 0 bases, with 16 bases between. The CDR3 nucleotides are TGTGCCAGCAGTGCTCGGACAGCTCTGTATAGCAATCAGCCCCAGCATTTT. Protein: CASSARTALYSNQPQHF.

The gene calls are TRBV2 and TRBJ2-7; the match to TRBD1 covers 7 bases. The V gene's germline CDR1 is SNHLY and CDR2 FYNNEI. The junction had 6 bases not matched to a gene; V was cut back by 5 bases and J by 5 bases. This CDR3 comprises 13 residues. CDR3 nucleotides: TGTGCCAGCAGTACACAGGGGTCCAACGAGCAGTACTTC. Protein sequence: CASSTQGSNEQYF.

The V gene is TRBV19, the J gene TRBJ2-1; 11 bases line up with TRBD2. CDR1 and CDR2 (germline): LNHDA, SQIVND (reference sequence). The junction had 3 bases not matched to a gene; V was cut back by 4 bases and J by 4 bases. The length of the CDR3 is 15 residues. The CDR3 DNA reads TGTGCCAGTAGTAGGACTAGCGGGTTATACAATGAGCAGTTCTTC. It encodes CASSRTSGLYNEQFF.

The rearrangement joins TRBV6-5 to TRBJ2-5; 8 bases agree with TRBD2. CDR1 is MNHEY and CDR2 is SVGAGI in the germline V gene. V shed 4 bases, J shed 5 bases, and the junction held 3 bases outside the gene matches. This CDR3 spans 13 amino acids. The CDR3 sequence is CASSWGGRETQYF. CDR3 DNA: TGTGCCAGCAGTTGGGGCGGGAGGGAGACCCAGTACTTC.

This chain joins TRBV19 and TRBJ2-7; 10 nucleotides align to TRBD1. Looked up from germline, CDR1 is LNHDA and CDR2 is SQIVND (reference sequence). The CDR3 runs to 17 residues. J was trimmed by 7 bases and V by 2 bases; bases with no gene match: 14. The CDR3 sequence: CASSIRWTGTGEGEQYF. In DNA form, the CDR3 reads TGTGCCAGTAGTATACGATGGACCGGGACAGGGGAAGGGGAGCAGTACTTC.

The chain joins TRBV11-2 to TRBJ2-7; 12 bases fit TRBD2. CDR1 and CDR2 (germline): SGHAT, FQNNGV. This CDR3 region has 15 residues. After removal of 5 bases from V and 5 bases from J, the junction contained 7 bases not matched to a gene. The CDR3 coding sequence is TGTGCCAGCAGCCCCCAAGGACTAGCGGGAAACGAGCAGTACTTC. Translating it yields CASSPQGLAGNEQYF.

The V call is TRBV9, the J call TRBJ1-4; TRBD1 matches at 9 bases. V trimming: 4 bases; J trimming: 0 bases; junction bases outside the gene matches: 10. The CDR3 has 18 residues. Germline CDR1 SGDLS, CDR2 YYNGEE. Here the CDR3 reads CASSTGQGSPTTNEKLFF. The DNA of the CDR3 is TGTGCCAGCAGCACCGGACAGGGGAGCCCAACAACTAATGAAAAACTGTTTTTT.

This chain connects TRBV9 to TRBJ2-1; 12 bases match TRBD2. Germline CDR1 is SGDLS and CDR2 is YYNGEE. V dropped 0 bases and J dropped 8; count of bases not matched to a gene: 3. This CDR3 has 15 residues. The CDR3 region is CASSVVGLAGHEQFF. Written as DNA, the CDR3 is TGTGCCAGCAGCGTAGTTGGACTAGCGGGACATGAGCAGTTCTTC.

The genes are TRBV3-1 (or the pseudogene TRBV3-2) and TRBJ2-5; D is possibly TRBD2 (5 bases). Germline V lookup: CDR1 LGHDT, CDR2 YNNKEL (reference sequence). V lost 1 base and J lost 4, with 19 bases in between. The CDR3 loop spans 17 amino acids. The CDR3 loop reads CASSQVNAAARGETQYF. The CDR3 DNA reads TGTGCCAGCAGCCAAGTTAATGCAGCGGCACGGGGAGAGACCCAGTACTTC.

J is TRBJ2-1 and V is TRBV25-1; tentatively, D is TRBD1 (7 bases). V was clipped by 6 bases and J by 6 bases, with 18 bases between them. Germline V gives CDR1 MGHDK, CDR2 SYGVNS. The CDR3 spans 15 residues. CDR3: CASSAQGEVRNEQFF. The CDR3 bases are TGTGCCAGCAGCGCTCAGGGGGAGGTCCGCAATGAGCAGTTCTTC.

This clone was counted a single time. The chain has TRBV6-5 and TRBJ2-1, with 9 bases aligning to TRBD2. This CDR3 region has 13 residues. Per the germline V gene, CDR1 is MNHEY and CDR2 is SVGAGI. Trimming removed 7 bases from V and 7 bases from J; junction bases left unmatched: 5. CDR3 amino acids: CASTSGMGNEQFF. The CDR3, as DNA: TGTGCCAGCACTAGCGGGATGGGAAATGAGCAGTTCTTC.

The V call is TRBV24-1, the J call TRBJ2-3; 12 bases agree with TRBD1. Germline V gene lookup returns CDR1 KGHDR and CDR2 SFDVKD. The V gene end was trimmed by 2 bases and the J gene end by 5 bases; junction bases not matched to a gene: 7. The CDR3 has 17 amino acids. CDR3 loop: CATSDWGTGGFGDTQYF. The CDR3 DNA reads TGTGCCACCAGTGATTGGGGGACAGGGGGCTTTGGAGATACGCAGTATTTT.

The chain employs TRBV5-1 and TRBJ1-5, with 11 bases aligning to TRBD1. Germline-derived CDR1 and CDR2 are SGHRS and YFSETQ. With 4 bases clipped from V and 4 bases from J, the junction kept 4 bases outside the gene matches. The CDR3 totals 15 residues. The CDR3 loop reads CASSTGTGGNQPQHF. The CDR3 bases are TGCGCCAGCAGCACGGGGACAGGGGGGAATCAGCCCCAGCATTTT.

The chain recombines TRBV5-1 with TRBJ2-7, with 8 positions matching TRBD2. Germline CDR1 is SGHRS and CDR2 is YFSETQ. The CDR3 runs to 14 residues. V shed 4 bases, J shed 7 bases, and the junction held 10 bases outside the gene matches. The CDR3 sequence: CASSTETGGREQYF. In DNA, the CDR3 is TGCGCCAGCAGCACAGAGACGGGGGGGCGGGAGCAGTACTTC.

V and J are TRBV6-5 and TRBJ1-4; no definite D call. The germline gives CDR1 MNHEY, CDR2 SVGAGI. Trimming removed 7 bases from V and 3 bases from J, with 6 bases in between. The length of the CDR3 is 12 residues. In nucleotides, the CDR3 is TGTGCCAGCACCCTTCCTAATGAAAAACTGTTTTTT. This encodes CASTLPNEKLFF.

The CDR3 nucleotides read TGTGCCAGCTCAACGGGACAGGGGCAACCCCAGCATTTT. Translation gives CASSTGQGQPQHF. V gene TRBV18 combines with J gene TRBJ1-5, with 10 bases matching TRBD1. This CDR3 has 13 residues. V was pared by 5 bases and J by 10 bases, with 5 bases of the junction left unmatched. The germline CDR1 and CDR2 sequences are KGHSH and LQKENI. The full variable domain, its missing parts supplied by reference TRBV18 and TRBJ1-5, is NAGVMQNPRHLVRRRGQEARLRCSPMKGHSHVYWYRQLPEEGLKFMVYLQKENIIDESGMPKERFSAEFPKEGPSILRIQQVVRGDSAAYFCASSTGQGQPQHFGDGTRLSIL.

The rearrangement uses TRBV6-1 and TRBJ2-7; 8 bases fit TRBD1. Trimming cost V 2 bases and J 4 bases; bases outside gene matches: 10. The length of the CDR3 is 16 residues. Germline CDR1 is MNHNS and CDR2 is SASEGT. CDR3 residues: CASSELFGTGQYEQYF. DNA of the CDR3: TGTGCCAGCAGTGAATTATTCGGGACAGGCCAATACGAGCAGTACTTC.

This sequence joins TRBV5-1 and TRBJ2-5, with TRBD1 matching over 10 bases. The V and J ends lost 4 bases and 1 base, in that order; junction bases with no gene match: 4. Looked up from germline, CDR1 is SGHRS and CDR2 is YFSETQ. CDR3 length: 15 residues. CDR3 DNA sequence: TGCGCCAGCAGCACGGGACAGGGGCCCCAAGAGACCCAGTACTTC. It yields the protein CASSTGQGPQETQYF.

This chain connects TRBV29-1 to TRBJ1-1, with D possibly matching TRBD1 (5 bases). CDR3 length: 14 residues. The V gene lost 6 bases and the J gene lost 1 base, with 15 bases spanning the gap. CDR1 is SQVTM and CDR2 is ANQGSEA in the germline V gene. CDR3 coding DNA: TGCAGCGTCGTACCAGTGGGGGGGAACACTGAAGCTTTCTTT. Translation: CSVVPVGGNTEAFF.

The rearrangement uses TRBV7-6 and TRBJ2-1; 8 bases are a match to TRBD2. Germline V gene data show CDR1 as SGHVS and CDR2 as FNYEAQ. The trim removed 3 bases at V and 5 bases at J, leaving 6 bases unmatched. CDR3 length: 15 residues. The CDR3 reads CASSLAGGSHNEQFF. The CDR3 bases are TGTGCCAGCAGCTTGGCGGGAGGATCCCACAATGAGCAGTTCTTC.

J is TRBJ2-3 and V is TRBV6-1, with 14 nucleotides matching TRBD2. From germline, CDR1 is MNHNS and CDR2 SASEGT. J gave up 4 bases and V 3 bases, and 0 bases lay outside the gene matches. The CDR3 extends over 15 amino acids. The CDR3: CASSEGLAGADTQYF. The CDR3, as DNA: TGTGCCAGCAGTGAGGGACTAGCGGGAGCAGATACGCAGTATTTT.

The V call is TRBV28, the J call TRBJ1-4; D gene unclear. CDR3 size: 13 residues. Germline V gene sequence: CDR1 MDHEN, CDR2 SYDVKM. Trimming removed 6 bases at V and 10 bases at J, with 15 bases between. CDR3 protein: CASSPDSRVKLFF. The CDR3 nucleotides are TGTGCCAGCAGCCCCGACTCCCGCGTAAAACTGTTTTTT.